The rows below give T cell receptor beta chains drawn from one sample of a study of OX40 agonist ivuxolimab in advanced cancers. Method: immunoSEQ multiplex PCR; TCRdb's copy keeps in-frame clones and lacks some. The sample shows about 83,000 clones, about 89% of them seen only once. The source material was CD4+ or CD8+ T cells sorted from blood, sampled in a trial of the OX40 agonist ivuxolimab. Receptor source: an adult with an advanced solid tumor such as melanoma, head and neck, liver or kidney cancer. Each CDR3 is given with its conserved first and last residue. D genes are given only for firm matches. A row's size may be missing; if present it is once, few, many or a size class.

>.|TRBJ1-1|TRBV19|TRBD1
TGTGCCAGTAGTCTAGGGGGCAACACTGAAGCTTTCTTT
CASSLGGNTEAFF
>.|TRBJ2-1|TRBV15|TRBD2
TGTGCCACCAGCAGCCCACCGGGACTAGCGGGACCCTATGAGCAGTTCTTC
CATSSPPGLAGPYEQFF
>.|TRBJ1-1|TRBV30|.
TGTGCCTGGGACCTAGGCCCAGTAGGGAACACTGAAGCTTTCTTT
CAWDLGPVGNTEAFF
>.|TRBJ2-1|TRBV29-1|TRBD2
TGCAGCGTTAAGACCGATCTAGCGGAAACCTACAATGAGCAGTTCTTC
CSVKTDLAETYNEQFF
>.|TRBJ1-1|TRBV28|.
TGTGCCAGCAGTTTGGCCAGTCTCATGAACACTGAAGCTTTCTTT
CASSLASLMNTEAFF
>.|TRBJ2-1|TRBV28|TRBD2
TGTGCCAGCAGTTTAGGGGGGGTTTACAATGAGCAGTTCTTC
CASSLGGVYNEQFF
>.|TRBJ2-3|TRBV11-3|.
TGTGCCAGCAGCCAAGAAGGGGGAGTGCGTACAGATACGCAGTATTTT
CASSQEGGVRTDTQYF
>few|TRBJ1-5|TRBV6-5|.
TGTGCCAGCAGGATGGACAGCAATCAGCCCCAGCATTTT
CASRMDSNQPQHF
>few|TRBJ1-1|TRBV30|TRBD1
TGTGCCTGGAGTGGGGGAGACAGGGGGAACACTGAAGCTTTCTTT
CAWSGGDRGNTEAFF
>.|TRBJ1-3|TRBV4-2|.
TGTGCCAGCAGCCACCACCACGCCCGATCGGTGGGGACTGGAAACACCATATATTTT
CASSHHHARSVGTGNTIYF
>.|TRBJ2-1|TRBV9|TRBD2
TGTGCCAGCAGCGTAGATGGCGGGGGAAACAATGAGCAGTTCTTC
CASSVDGGGNNEQFF
>few|TRBJ1-1|TRBV4-1|.
TGCGCCAGCAGCCAAAGGCTGAACACTGAAGCTTTCTTT
CASSQRLNTEAFF
>.|TRBJ2-7|TRBV10-3|.
TGTGCCATCAGTGATGGCCTTTTCTACGAGCAGTACTTC
CAISDGLFYEQYF
>.|TRBJ2-2|TRBV28|.
TGTGCCAGCAGTTCCGGGGAGCTGTTTTTT
CASSSGELFF
>once|TRBJ2-3|TRBV9|.
TGTGCCAGCAGCGTAACTAGCACAGATACGCAGTATTTT
CASSVTSTDTQYF
>.|TRBJ1-1|TRBV18|TRBD1
TGTGCCAGCTCACCAGCCTGGGACAGTCTCTCGAACACTGAAGCTTTCTTT
CASSPAWDSLSNTEAFF
>.|TRBJ1-2|TRBV27|.
TGTGCCAGCAGTTTGGCCTATAACTATGGCTACACCTTC
CASSLAYNYGYTF
>.|TRBJ1-3|TRBV5-1|.
TGCGCCAGACCGGAACCGGACAGCTCTGGAAACACCATATATTTT
CARPEPDSSGNTIYF
>.|TRBJ1-5|TRBV19|.
TGTGCCAGTAGTATATTTACGAATCAGCCCCAGCATTTT
CASSIFTNQPQHF
>.|TRBJ2-1|TRBV6-5|TRBD1
TGTGCCAGCACAGACCCCCGGGACAGGGTGTTCTTC
CASTDPRDRVFF
>.|TRBJ2-7|TRBV4-3|.
TGCGCCAGCAGCCAAGGGAGAGGGCCCTCCTACGAGCAGTACTTC
CASSQGRGPSYEQYF
>.|TRBJ1-2|TRBV6-1|TRBD1
TGTGCCAGCCGACAGGGGAATGGCTACACCTTC
CASRQGNGYTF
>.|TRBJ2-3|TRBV28|.
TGTGCCAGCAGTTTACCCTCCCAGCAGACCGACACAGATACGCAGTATTTT
CASSLPSQQTDTDTQYF